This T cell receptor beta chain was profiled in a study of blood T cells in healthy people across ages (dated by TCRdb to about 2015). Regarding the research as a whole: Template switching captured roughly one uniquely barcoded TCR beta cDNA molecule per two T cells in model experiments. The study measured age-related changes in TCR beta repertoire diversity using deep sequencing normalized with unique cDNA molecular identifiers. Donors were grouped into four age groups: young (average approximately 15 years), middle-aged (about 38), aged (around 62) and long-lived (approximately 78). To avoid experimental bias, donors of different ages were spread randomly across the sequencing lanes. The study analyzed two additional independent replicas of 1 million unique cDNA reads from the same blood draw for two donors, one aged 18 to 29 and one aged 80 or older. What the work shows at the level of the full study, not this receptor alone: Compared with the aged group, more naive CD4+ T cells, fewer expanded clones and increased TCR diversity were shown by the long-lived group, suggesting age selection. Because donor CMV infection status was unknown, age-related changes in expanded clonotypes were potentially confounded. Estimates of total diversity based on one million sequenced T cells were considered lower bounds and underestimates. Because profiling used bulk unsorted PBMCs, naive and antigen-experienced compartments could not be compared conclusively. As age increased, observed TCR beta diversity per million T cells dropped in a roughly linear way, and a significant reduction was already evident by age about 40. There was a strong correlation between observed TCR beta diversity and the percentage of naive T cells measured by flow cytometry.

CDR1 SQVTM and CDR2 ANQGSEA are derived from the germline V gene. The CDR3 goes from the cysteine to the phenylalanine over 13 residues. The retained sequence is limited to the CDR3, 39 bases, with the frame set at the first base. Libraries were constructed by 5' RACE. A second roughly 6 to 12 cycle PCR used a sample-barcoded 5' primer and a J-beta primer mix. A template-switch 5' adaptor carrying 12 random nucleotides introduced a unique molecular identifier onto each TCR beta cDNA molecule. Each sample yielded at least 2.5 million CDR3-containing paired-end reads. First-strand cDNA synthesis was performed from all RNA using the Mint cDNA synthesis kit, with priming by a TRBC-specific oligonucleotide. After uracil-DNA glycosylase treatment, a first 18-cycle PCR used universal primers M1SS and BC2_uni_R on all cDNA. In the paper's pipeline: Normalization of each sample was performed by random selection of 1 million high-quality reads, each carrying a distinct molecular identifier. Instead of being binned into consensus sequences, reads that shared molecular identifiers were thrown out. MiTCR, with a Q25 quality threshold and the strictest error-elimination algorithm, was used for CDR3 identification, clonotype clustering and error correction. A nonparametric unseen species model using Euler transformation provided a lower-bound estimate of total TCR beta diversity. TCRdb passed the public sequencing reads through fastp at Q25 and MiXCR, retaining productive beta sequences. Each entry is one CDR3 protein sequence, shown with its most common DNA and genes. These V and J calls rely on TCRdb rather than the paper's analysis. In this sample the table shows roughly 1.9 million distinct CDR3 sequences, about 39% of which occur a single time. Jointly, the top ten make up more than 20% of the sample.

Donors were a few dozen systemically healthy Caucasian individuals from Russia aged roughly 6 to 95 years. Each donor gave approximately 9.4 milliliters of peripheral blood, drawn into EDTA-treated Vacutainer tubes. PBMCs were isolated by Ficoll-Paque density-gradient centrifugation, with at least 6 million obtained per sample. Total RNA, at least 6 micrograms per sample, was extracted from PBMCs with Trizol reagent. For every donor, flow cytometry on a PBMC aliquot measured the percentage of naive CD45RAhigh/CD27high T cells. This clonotype was seen only a few times. There is no known antigen for this receptor. No much larger clone is present one base from it, and per-base qualities are unavailable.

The chain is made from TRBV29-1 and TRBJ1-4; tentative D gene TRBD1, with 5 bases matching. Sequencing was carried out using blood. The TCR comes from a human donor in good health. This receptor has the CDR3 CSVSGTWGEKLFF. The bases are TGCAGTGTATCCGGGACGTGGGGCGAAAAACTGTTTTTT.